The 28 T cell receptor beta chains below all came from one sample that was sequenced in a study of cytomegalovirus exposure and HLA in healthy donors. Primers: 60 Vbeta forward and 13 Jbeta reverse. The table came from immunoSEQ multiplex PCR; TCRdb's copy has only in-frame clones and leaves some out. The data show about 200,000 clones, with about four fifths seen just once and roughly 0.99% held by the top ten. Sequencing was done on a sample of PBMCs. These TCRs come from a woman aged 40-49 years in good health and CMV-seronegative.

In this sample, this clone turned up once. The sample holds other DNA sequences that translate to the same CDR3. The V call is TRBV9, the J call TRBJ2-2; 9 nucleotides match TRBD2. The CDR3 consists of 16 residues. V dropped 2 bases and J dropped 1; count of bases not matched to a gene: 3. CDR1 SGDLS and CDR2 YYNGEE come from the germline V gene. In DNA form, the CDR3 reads TGTGCCAGCAGCGTCGCTAGCGGGGTGAACACCGGGGAGCTGTTTTTT. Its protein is CASSVASGVNTGELFF.

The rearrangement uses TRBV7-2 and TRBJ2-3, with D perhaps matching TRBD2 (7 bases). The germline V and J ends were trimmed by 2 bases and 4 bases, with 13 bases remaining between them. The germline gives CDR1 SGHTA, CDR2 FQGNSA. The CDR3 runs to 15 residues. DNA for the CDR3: TGTGCCAGCAGCTTAAGGGGGGGAGAGGCAGATACGCAGTATTTT. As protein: CASSLRGGEADTQYF.

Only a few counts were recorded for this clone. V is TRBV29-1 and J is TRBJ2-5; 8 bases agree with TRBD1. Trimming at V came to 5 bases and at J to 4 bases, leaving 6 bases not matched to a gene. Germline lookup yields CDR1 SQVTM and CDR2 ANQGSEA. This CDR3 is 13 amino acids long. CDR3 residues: CSVSDRVTETQYF. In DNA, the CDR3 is TGCAGCGTTTCGGACAGGGTAACAGAGACCCAGTACTTC.

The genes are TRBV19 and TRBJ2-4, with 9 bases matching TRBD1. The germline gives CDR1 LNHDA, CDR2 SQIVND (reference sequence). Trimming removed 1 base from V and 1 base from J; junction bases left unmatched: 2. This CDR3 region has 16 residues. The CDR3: CASSIGGTGAKNIQYF. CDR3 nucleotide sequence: TGTGCCAGTAGTATAGGTGGGACAGGGGCCAAAAACATTCAGTACTTC. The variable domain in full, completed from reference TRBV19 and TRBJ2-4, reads DGGITQSPKYLFRKEGQNVTLSCEQNLNHDAMYWYRQDPGQGLRLIYYSQIVNDFQKGDIAEGYSVSREKKESFPLTVTSAQKNPTAFYLCASSIGGTGAKNIQYFGAGTRLSVL.

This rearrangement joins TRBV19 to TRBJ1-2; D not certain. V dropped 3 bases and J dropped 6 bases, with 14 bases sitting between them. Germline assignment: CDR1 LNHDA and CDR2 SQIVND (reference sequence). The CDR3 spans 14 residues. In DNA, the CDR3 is TGTGCCAGTAGTATGACCGGGAGTCCCAATGGCTACACCTTC. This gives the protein CASSMTGSPNGYTF.

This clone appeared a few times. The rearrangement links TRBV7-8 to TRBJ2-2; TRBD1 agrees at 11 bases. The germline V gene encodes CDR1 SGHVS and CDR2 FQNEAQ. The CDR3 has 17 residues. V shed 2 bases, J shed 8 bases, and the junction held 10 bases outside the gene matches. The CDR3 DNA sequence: TGTGCCAGCAGCTTAACAGGACAGGGGGCGTTTTCTGGGGAGCTGTTTTTT. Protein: CASSLTGQGAFSGELFF.

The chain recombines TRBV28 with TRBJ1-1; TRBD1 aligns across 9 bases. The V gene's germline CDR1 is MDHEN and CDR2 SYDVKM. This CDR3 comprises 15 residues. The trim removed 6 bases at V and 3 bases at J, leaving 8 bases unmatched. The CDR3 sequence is CASSLAGTGHTEAFF. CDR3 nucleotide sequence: TGTGCCAGCAGCCTAGCCGGGACAGGGCACACTGAAGCTTTCTTT. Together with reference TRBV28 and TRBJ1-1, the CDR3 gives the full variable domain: DVKVTQSSRYLVKRTGEKVFLECVQDMDHENMFWYRQDPGLGLRLIYFSYDVKMKEKGDIPEGYSVSREKKERFSLILESASTNQTSMYLCASSLAGTGHTEAFFGQGTRLTVV.

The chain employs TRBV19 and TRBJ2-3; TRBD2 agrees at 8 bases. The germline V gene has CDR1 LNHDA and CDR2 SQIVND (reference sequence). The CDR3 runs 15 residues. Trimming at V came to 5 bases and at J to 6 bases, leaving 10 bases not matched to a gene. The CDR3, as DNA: TGTGCCAGTAGTCCCCGTGCGGGGGGCGCCGATACGCAGTATTTT. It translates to CASSPRAGGADTQYF.

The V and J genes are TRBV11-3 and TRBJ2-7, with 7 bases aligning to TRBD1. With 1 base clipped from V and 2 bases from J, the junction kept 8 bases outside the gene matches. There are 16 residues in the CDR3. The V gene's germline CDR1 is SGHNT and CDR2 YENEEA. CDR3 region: CASSLGLTGTTYEQYF. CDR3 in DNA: TGTGCCAGCAGCTTAGGTCTGACAGGGACCACCTACGAGCAGTACTTC. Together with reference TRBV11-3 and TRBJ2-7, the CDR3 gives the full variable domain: EAGVVQSPRYKIIEKKQPVAFWCNPISGHNTLYWYLQNLGQGPELLIRYENEEAVDDSQLPKDRFSAERLKGVDSTLKIQPAELGDSAVYLCASSLGLTGTTYEQYFGPGTRLTVT.

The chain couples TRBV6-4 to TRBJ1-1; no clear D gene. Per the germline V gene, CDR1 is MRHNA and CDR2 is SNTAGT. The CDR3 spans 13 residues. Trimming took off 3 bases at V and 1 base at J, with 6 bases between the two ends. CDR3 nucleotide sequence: TGTGCCAGCAGTGAACAGTCGAACACTGAAGCTTTCTTT. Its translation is CASSEQSNTEAFF.

The CDR3 coding sequence is TGCAGCGTAAAGACTAGCGGGGGTTCCTACGAGCAGTACTTC. This gives the protein CSVKTSGGSYEQYF. The chain has TRBV29-1 and TRBJ2-7; TRBD2 agrees at 12 bases. The V gene's germline CDR1 is SQVTM and CDR2 ANQGSEA. The CDR3 is 14 residues long. The ends lost 6 bases at V and 1 base at J; junction bases unmatched: 4.

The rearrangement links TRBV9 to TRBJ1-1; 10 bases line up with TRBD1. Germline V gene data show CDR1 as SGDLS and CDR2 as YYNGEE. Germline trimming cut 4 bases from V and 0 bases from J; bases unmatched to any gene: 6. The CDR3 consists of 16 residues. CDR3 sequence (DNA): TGTGCCAGCAGCACCCGGACAGGGGGGGTGAACACTGAAGCTTTCTTT. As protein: CASSTRTGGVNTEAFF.

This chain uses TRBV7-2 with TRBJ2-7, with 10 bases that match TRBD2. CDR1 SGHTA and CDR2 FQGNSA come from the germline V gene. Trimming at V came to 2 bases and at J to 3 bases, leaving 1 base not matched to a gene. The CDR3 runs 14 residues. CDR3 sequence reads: CASSLLAGVYEQYF. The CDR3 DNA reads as TGTGCCAGCAGCTTACTAGCGGGAGTCTACGAGCAGTACTTC.

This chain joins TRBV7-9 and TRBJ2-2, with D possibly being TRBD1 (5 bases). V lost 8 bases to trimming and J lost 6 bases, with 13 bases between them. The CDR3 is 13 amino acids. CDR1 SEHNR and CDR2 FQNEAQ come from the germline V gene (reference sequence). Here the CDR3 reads CASGNPGSGELFF. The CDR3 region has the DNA TGTGCCAGCGGGAACCCAGGGTCCGGGGAGCTGTTTTTT.

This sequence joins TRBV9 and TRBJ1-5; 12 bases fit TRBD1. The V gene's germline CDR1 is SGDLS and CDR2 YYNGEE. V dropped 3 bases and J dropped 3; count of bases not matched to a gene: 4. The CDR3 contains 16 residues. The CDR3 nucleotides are TGTGCCAGCAGCGCCCCGGGACAGGGGGCCAATCAGCCCCAGCATTTT. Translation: CASSAPGQGANQPQHF. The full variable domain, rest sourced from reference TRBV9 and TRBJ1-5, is DSGVTQTPKHLITATGQRVTLRCSPRSGDLSVYWYQQSLDQGLQFLIQYYNGEERAKGNILERFSAQQFPDLHSELNLSSLELGDSALYFCASSAPGQGANQPQHFGDGTRLSIL.

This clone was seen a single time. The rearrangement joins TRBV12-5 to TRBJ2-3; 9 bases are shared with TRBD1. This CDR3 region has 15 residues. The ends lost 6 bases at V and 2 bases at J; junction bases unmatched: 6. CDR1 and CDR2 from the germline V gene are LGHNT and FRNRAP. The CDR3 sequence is CASGPGQGPTDTQYF. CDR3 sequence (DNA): TGTGCTAGTGGCCCGGGACAGGGCCCCACAGATACGCAGTATTTT.

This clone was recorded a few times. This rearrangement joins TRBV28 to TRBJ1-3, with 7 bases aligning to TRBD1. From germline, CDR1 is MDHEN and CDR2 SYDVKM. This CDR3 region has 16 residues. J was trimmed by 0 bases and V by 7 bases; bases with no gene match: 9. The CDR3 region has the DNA TGTGCCAGCAACCCTGGCGGGACAGTCTCTGGAAACACCATATATTTT. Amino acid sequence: CASNPGGTVSGNTIYF.

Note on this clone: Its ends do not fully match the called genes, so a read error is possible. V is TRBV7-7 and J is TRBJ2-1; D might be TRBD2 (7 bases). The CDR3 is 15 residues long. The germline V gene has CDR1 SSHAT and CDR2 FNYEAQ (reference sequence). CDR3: CASSLGGGSSNEQFF. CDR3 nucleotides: TGTGCTAGCAGCTTGGGGGGGGGCTCTAGCAATGAGCAGTTCTTC. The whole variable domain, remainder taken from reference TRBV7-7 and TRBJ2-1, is GAGVSQSPRYKVTKRGQDVTLRCDPISSHATLYWYQQALGQGPEFLTYFNYEAQPDKSGLPSDRFSAERPEGSISTLTIQRTEQRDSAMYRCASSLGGGSSNEQFFGPGTRLTVL.

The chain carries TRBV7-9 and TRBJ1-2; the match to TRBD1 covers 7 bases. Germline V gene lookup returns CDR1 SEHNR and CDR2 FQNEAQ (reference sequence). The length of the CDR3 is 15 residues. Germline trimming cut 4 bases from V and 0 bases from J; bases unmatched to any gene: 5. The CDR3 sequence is CASSSGQATNYGYTF. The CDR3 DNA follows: TGTGCCAGCAGCTCCGGACAGGCAACTAACTATGGCTACACCTTC. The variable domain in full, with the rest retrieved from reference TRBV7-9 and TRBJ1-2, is DTGVSQNPRHKITKRGQNVTFRCDPISEHNRLYWYRQTLGQGPEFLTYFQNEAQLEKSRLLSDRFSAERPKGSFSTLEIQRTEQGDSAMYLCASSSGQATNYGYTFGSGTRLTVV.

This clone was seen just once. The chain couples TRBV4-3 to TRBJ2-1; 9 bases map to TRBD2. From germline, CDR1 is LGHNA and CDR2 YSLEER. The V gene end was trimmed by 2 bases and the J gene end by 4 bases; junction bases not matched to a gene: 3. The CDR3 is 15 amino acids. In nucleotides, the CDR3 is TGCGCCAGCAGCCAACGTAGCGGGAGTTACAATGAGCAGTTCTTC. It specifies CASSQRSGSYNEQFF.

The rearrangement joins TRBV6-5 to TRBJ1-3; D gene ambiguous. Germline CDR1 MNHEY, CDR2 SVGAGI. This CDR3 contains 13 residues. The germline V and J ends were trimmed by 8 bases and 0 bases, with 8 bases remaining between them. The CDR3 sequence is CASGGLSGNTIYF. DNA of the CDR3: TGTGCCAGCGGAGGACTCTCTGGAAACACCATATATTTT.

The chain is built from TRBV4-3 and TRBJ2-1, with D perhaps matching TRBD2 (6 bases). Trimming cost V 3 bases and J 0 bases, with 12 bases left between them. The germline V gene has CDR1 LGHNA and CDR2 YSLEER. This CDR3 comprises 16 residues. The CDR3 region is CASSQELSGSYNEQFF. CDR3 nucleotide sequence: TGCGCCAGCAGCCAGGAACTTAGCGGCTCCTACAATGAGCAGTTCTTC.

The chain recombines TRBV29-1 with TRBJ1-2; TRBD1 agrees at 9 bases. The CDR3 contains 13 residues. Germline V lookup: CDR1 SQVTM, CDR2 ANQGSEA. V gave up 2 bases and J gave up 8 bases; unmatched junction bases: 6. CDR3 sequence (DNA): TGCAGCGTTGAATCAACAGGGGGCGGAGGCTACACCTTC. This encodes CSVESTGGGGYTF.

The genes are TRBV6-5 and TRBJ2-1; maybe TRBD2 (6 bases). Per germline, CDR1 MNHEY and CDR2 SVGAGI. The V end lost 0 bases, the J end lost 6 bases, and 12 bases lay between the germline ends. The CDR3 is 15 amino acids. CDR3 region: CASSYSPRRGNEQFF. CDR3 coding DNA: TGTGCCAGCAGTTACTCGCCCCGGCGGGGCAATGAGCAGTTCTTC.

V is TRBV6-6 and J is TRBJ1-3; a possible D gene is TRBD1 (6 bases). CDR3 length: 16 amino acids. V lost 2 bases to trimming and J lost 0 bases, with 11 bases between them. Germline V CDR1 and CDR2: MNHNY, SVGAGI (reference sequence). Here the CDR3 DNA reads TGTGCCAGCAGTTACCGACAGGACGCCTCTGGAAACACCATATATTTT. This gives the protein CASSYRQDASGNTIYF.

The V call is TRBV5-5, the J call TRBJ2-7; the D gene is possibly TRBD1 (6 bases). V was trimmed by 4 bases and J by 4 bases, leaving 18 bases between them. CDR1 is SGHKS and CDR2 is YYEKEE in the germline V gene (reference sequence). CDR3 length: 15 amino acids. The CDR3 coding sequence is TGTGCCAGCAGCCAACAACGCTCAACAGGGTACGAGCAGTACTTC. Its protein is CASSQQRSTGYEQYF.

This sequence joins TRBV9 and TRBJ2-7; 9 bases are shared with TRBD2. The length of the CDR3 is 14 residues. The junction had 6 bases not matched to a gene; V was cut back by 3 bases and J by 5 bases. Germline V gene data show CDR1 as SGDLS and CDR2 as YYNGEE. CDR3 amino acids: CASSAGTSLHEQYF. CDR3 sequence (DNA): TGTGCCAGCAGCGCTGGGACTAGCTTACACGAGCAGTACTTC.

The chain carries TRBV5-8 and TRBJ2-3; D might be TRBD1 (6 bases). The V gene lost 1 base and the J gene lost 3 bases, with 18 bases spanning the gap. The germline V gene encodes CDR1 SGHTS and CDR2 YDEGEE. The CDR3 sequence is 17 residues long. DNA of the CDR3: TGTGCCAGCAGCTTGTTTTCAGGGGATGGTGGGACAGATACGCAGTATTTT. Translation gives CASSLFSGDGGTDTQYF.